This T cell receptor (beta chain) emerged from a study of blood T cell repertoires in COVID-19. Study in general: The study drew acute and convalescent COVID-19 samples from the United States, Italy and Spain. T cells, B-cell-depleted T cells, or PBMCs provided the cDNA or gDNA that served as material.

In the authors' workflow: Reference gene primers were amplified, and this amplification served to estimate nucleated cell counts. Produced via immunoSEQ multiplex PCR; TCRdb's table is partial and in-frame only. D and trimming were read from the DNA, whereas the V and J calls and clone size are those reported in that table. Counted here are 150,000 or so clones, approximately 86% occurring once; the ten biggest clones make up about 3%. The CDR3 covers 15 residues. V trimming: 6 bases; J trimming: 1 base; junction bases outside the gene matches: 5. Per the germline V gene, CDR1 is MNHEY and CDR2 is SVGAGI. This clone was seen only once.

The clonotype comes from a woman in her 40s with active or convalescent COVID-19. V is TRBV6-5 and J is TRBJ2-1, with TRBD2 identical over 8 bases. Sequencing used peripheral blood. CDR3 in DNA: TGTGCCAGCAGCACGACTAGCGCATCCTACAATGAGCAGTTCTTC. It encodes CASSTTSASYNEQFF.